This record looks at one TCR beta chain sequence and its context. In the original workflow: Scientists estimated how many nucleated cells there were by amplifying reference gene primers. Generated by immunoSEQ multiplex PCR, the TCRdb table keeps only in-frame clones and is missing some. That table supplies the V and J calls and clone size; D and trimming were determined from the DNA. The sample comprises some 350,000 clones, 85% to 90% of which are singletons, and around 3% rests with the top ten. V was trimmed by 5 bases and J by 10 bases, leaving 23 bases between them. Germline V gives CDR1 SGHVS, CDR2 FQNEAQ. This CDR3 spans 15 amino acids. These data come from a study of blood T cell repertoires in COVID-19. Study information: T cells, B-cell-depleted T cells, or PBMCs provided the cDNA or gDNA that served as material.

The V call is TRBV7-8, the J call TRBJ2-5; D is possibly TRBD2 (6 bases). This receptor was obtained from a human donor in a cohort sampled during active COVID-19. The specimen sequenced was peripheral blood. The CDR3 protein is CASSPTWAGRGIQYF. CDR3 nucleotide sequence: TGTGCCAGCAGCCCAACGTGGGCGGGGAGAGGTATCCAGTACTTC.